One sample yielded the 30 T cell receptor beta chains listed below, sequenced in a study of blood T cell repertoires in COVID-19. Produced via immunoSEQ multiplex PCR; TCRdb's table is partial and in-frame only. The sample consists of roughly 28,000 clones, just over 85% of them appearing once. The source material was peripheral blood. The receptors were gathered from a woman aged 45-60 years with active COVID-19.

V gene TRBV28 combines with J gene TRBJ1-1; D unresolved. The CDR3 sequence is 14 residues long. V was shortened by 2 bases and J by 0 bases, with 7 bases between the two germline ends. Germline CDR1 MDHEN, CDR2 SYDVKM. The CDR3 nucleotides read TGTGCCAGCAGTTTAGACCTAGTGAACACTGAAGCTTTCTTT. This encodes CASSLDLVNTEAFF.

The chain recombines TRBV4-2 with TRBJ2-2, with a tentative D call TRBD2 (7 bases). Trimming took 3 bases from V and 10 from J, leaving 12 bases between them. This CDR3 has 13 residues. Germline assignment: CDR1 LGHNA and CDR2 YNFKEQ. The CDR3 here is CASSQGGAAELFF. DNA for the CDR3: TGTGCCAGCAGCCAGGGGGGGGCCGCGGAGCTGTTTTTT.

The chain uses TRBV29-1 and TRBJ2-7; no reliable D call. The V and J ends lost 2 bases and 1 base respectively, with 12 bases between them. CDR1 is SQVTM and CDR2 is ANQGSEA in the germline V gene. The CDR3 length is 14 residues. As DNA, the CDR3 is TGCAGCGTTGAACGCGACACCTATTCCTACGAGCAGTACTTC. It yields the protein CSVERDTYSYEQYF.

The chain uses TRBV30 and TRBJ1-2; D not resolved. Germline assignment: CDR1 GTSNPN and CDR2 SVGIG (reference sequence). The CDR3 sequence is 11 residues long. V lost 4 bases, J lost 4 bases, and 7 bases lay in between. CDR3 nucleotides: TGTGCCTGGAACAGTCTCTATGGCTACACCTTC. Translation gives CAWNSLYGYTF.

CDR3 in DNA: TGTGCCAGCAGCTCACCGGGACTAGGATCCGGGGAGCTGTTTTTT. This codes for CASSSPGLGSGELFF. The V call is TRBV5-6, the J call TRBJ2-2; the match to TRBD2 covers 8 bases. The CDR3 consists of 15 residues. V was clipped by 3 bases and J by 6 bases; unmatched bases: 7. CDR1 is SGHDT, CDR2 YYEEEE, per germline.

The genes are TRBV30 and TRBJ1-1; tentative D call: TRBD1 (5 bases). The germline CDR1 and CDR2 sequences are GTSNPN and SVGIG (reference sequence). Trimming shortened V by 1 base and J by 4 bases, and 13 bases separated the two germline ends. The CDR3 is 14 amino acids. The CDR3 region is CAWSARRGGTEAFF. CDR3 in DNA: TGTGCCTGGAGTGCCCGCCGGGGGGGCACTGAAGCTTTCTTT. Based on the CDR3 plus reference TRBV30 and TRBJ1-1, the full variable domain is SQTIHQWPATLVQPVGSPLSLECTVEGTSNPNLYWYRQAAGRGLQLLFYSVGIGQISSEVPQNLSASRPQDRQFILSSKKLLLSDSGFYLCAWSARRGGTEAFFGQGTRLTVV.

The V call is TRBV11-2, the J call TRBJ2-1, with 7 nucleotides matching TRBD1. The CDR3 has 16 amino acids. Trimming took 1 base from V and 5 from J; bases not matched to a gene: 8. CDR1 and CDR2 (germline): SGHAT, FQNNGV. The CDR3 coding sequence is TGTGCCAGCAGCTTAGCCCCCGGGACAGCCCACAATGAGCAGTTCTTC. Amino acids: CASSLAPGTAHNEQFF.

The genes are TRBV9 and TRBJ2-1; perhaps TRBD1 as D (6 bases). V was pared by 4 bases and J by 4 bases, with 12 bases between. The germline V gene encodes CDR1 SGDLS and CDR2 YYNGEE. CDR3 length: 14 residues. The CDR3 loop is CASSPGQRYNEQFF. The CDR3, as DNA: TGTGCCAGCAGCCCAGGACAGCGATACAATGAGCAGTTCTTC.

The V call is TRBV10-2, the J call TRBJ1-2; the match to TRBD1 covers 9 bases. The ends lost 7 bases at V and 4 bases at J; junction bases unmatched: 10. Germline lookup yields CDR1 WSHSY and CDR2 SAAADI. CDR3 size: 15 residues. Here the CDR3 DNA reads TGCGCCAGCACAGTACAGGGGGCAAGTTCCTATGGCTACACCTTC. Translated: CASTVQGASSYGYTF.

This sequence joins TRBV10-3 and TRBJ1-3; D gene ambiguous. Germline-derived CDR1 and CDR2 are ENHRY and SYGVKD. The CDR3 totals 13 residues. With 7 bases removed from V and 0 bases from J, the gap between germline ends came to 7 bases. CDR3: CAIMEFSGNTIYF. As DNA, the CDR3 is TGTGCCATCATGGAGTTCTCTGGAAACACCATATATTTT.

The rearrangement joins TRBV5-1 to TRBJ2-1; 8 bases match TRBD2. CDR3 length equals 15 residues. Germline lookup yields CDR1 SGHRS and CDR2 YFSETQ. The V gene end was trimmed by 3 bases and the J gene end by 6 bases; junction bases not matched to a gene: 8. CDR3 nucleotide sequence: TGCGCCAGCAGCTGGGTAGCGGGATCGGGCAATGAGCAGTTCTTC. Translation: CASSWVAGSGNEQFF.

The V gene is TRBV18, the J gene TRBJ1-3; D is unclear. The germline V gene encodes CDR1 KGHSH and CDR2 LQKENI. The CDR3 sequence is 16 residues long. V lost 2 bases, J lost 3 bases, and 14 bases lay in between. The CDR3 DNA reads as TGTGCCAGCTCACCAACCCACCAGGTCGGTGGAAACACCATATATTTT. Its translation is CASSPTHQVGGNTIYF.

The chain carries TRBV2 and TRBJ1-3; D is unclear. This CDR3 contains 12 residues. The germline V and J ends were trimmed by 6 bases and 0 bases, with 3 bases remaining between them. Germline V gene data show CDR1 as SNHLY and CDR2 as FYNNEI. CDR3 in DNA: TGTGCCAGCAGGCGCTCTGGAAACACCATATATTTT. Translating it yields CASRRSGNTIYF.

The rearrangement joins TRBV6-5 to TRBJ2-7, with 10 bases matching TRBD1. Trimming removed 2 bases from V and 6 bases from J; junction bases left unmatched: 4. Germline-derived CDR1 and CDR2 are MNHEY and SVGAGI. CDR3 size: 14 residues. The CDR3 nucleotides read TGTGCCAGCAGTTACGGACAGGGGGTTCGCGAGCAGTACTTC. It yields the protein CASSYGQGVREQYF.

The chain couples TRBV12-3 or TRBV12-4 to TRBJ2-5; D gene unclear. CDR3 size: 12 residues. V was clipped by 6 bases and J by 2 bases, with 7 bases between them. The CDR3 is CASRFLQETQYF. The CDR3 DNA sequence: TGTGCCAGCAGATTCTTACAAGAGACCCAGTACTTC.

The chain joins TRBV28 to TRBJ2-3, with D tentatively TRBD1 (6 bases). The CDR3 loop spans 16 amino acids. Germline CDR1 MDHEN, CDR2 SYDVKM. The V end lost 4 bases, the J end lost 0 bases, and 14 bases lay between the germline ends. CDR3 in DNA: TGTGCCAGCAGTTCCTACAGGGAGCTAAGCACAGATACGCAGTATTTT. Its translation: CASSSYRELSTDTQYF.

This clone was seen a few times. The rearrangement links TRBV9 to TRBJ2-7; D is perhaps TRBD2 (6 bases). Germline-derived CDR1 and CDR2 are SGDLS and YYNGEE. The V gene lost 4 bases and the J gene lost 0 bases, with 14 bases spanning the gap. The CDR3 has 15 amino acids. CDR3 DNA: TGTGCCAGCAGCAAAGGAGGAGGGAACTCCTACGAGCAGTACTTC. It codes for CASSKGGGNSYEQYF.

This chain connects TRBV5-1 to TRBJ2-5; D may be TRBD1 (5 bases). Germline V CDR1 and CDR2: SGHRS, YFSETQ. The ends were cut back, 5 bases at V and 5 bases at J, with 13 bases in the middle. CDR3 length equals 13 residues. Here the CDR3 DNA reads TGCGCCAGCAGTCCAGGGCTAGGGGAGACCCAGTACTTC. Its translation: CASSPGLGETQYF.

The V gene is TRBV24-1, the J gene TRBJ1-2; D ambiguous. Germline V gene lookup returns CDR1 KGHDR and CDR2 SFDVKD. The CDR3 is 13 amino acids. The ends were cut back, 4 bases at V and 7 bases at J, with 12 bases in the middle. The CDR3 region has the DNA TGTGCCACCAGTGACCCCGGTGTGGTTGGCTACACCTTC. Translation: CATSDPGVVGYTF.

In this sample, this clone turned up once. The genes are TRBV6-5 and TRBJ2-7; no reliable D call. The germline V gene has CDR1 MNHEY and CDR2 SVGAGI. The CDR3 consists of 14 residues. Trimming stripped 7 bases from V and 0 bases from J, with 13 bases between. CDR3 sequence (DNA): TGTGCCAGCACTCCCACCTACAGCTCCTACGAGCAGTACTTC. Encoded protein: CASTPTYSSYEQYF.

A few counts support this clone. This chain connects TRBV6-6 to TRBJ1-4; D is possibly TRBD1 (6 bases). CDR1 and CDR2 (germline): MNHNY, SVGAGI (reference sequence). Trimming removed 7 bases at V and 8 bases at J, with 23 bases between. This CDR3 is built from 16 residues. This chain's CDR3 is CASNSGVSGADEKLFF. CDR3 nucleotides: TGTGCCAGCAATAGTGGGGTTTCAGGGGCGGACGAAAAACTGTTTTTT.

This chain's CDR3 is CASSPGLAGGPRSYEQYF. CDR3 sequence (DNA): TGTGCCAGCAGCCCGGGACTAGCGGGAGGGCCGCGTTCCTACGAGCAGTACTTC. The chain recombines TRBV5-6 with TRBJ2-7; 16 nucleotides align to TRBD2. There are 18 residues in the CDR3. Germline CDR1 is SGHDT and CDR2 is YYEEEE. V lost 4 bases to trimming and J lost 1 base; unmatched junction nucleotides: 8.

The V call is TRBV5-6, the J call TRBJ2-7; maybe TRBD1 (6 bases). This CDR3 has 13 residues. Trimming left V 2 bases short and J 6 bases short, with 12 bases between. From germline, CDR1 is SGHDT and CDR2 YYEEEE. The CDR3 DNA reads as TGTGCCAGCAGCTTCTCCACAGGGTTCGAGCAGTACTTC. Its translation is CASSFSTGFEQYF.

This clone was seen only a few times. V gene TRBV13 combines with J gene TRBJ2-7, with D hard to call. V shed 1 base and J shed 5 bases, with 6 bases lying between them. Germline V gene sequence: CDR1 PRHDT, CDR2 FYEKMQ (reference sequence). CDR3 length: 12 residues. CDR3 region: CASSLALNEQYF. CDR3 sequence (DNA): TGTGCCAGCAGCTTAGCTCTTAACGAGCAGTACTTC.

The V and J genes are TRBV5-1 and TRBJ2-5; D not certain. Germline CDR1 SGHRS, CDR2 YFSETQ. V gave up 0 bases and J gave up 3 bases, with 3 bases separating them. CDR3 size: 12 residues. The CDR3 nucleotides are TGCGCCAGCAGCTTGGCCAAAGAGACCCAGTACTTC. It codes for CASSLAKETQYF. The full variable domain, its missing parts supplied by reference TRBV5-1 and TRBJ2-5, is KAGVTQTPRYLIKTRGQQVTLSCSPISGHRSVSWYQQTPGQGLQFLFEYFSETQRNKGNFPGRFSGRQFSNSRSEMNVSTLELGDSALYLCASSLAKETQYFGPGTRLLVL.

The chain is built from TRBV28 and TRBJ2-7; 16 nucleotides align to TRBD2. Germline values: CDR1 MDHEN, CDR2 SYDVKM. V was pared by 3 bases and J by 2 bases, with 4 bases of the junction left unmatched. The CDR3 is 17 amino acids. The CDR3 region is CASSFFGTSGRAYEQYF. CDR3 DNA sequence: TGTGCCAGCAGTTTCTTCGGGACTAGCGGGAGGGCCTACGAGCAGTACTTC. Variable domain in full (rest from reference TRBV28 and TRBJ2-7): DVKVTQSSRYLVKRTGEKVFLECVQDMDHENMFWYRQDPGLGLRLIYFSYDVKMKEKGDIPEGYSVSREKKERFSLILESASTNQTSMYLCASSFFGTSGRAYEQYFGPGTRLTVT.

CDR3 bases: TGTGCCAGCAGTGAAAATCTGAACACCGGGGAGCTGTTTTTT. Its protein is CASSENLNTGELFF. The chain links TRBV6-1 to TRBJ2-2, with no clear D. V was trimmed by 2 bases and J by 1 base, leaving 5 bases between them. The CDR3 covers 14 residues. The germline V gene encodes CDR1 MNHNS and CDR2 SASEGT.

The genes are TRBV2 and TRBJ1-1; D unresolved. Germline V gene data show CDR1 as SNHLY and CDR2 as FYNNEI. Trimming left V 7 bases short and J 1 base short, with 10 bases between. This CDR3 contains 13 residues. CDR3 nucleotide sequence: TGTGCCAGCATTCTGGAGAAGAACACTGAAGCTTTCTTT. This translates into CASILEKNTEAFF.

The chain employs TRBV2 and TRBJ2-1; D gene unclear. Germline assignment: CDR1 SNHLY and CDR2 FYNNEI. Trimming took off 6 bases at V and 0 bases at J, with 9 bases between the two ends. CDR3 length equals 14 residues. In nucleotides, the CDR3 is TGTGCCAGCAGGAGCGCGGCCTCCTACAATGAGCAGTTCTTC. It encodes CASRSAASYNEQFF.

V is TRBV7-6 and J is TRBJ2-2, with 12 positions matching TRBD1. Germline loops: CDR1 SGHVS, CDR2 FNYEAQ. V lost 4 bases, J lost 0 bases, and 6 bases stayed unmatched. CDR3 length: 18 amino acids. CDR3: CASSSGTGGGANTGELFF. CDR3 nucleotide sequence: TGTGCCAGCAGCTCGGGGACAGGGGGCGGCGCGAACACCGGGGAGCTGTTTTTT.